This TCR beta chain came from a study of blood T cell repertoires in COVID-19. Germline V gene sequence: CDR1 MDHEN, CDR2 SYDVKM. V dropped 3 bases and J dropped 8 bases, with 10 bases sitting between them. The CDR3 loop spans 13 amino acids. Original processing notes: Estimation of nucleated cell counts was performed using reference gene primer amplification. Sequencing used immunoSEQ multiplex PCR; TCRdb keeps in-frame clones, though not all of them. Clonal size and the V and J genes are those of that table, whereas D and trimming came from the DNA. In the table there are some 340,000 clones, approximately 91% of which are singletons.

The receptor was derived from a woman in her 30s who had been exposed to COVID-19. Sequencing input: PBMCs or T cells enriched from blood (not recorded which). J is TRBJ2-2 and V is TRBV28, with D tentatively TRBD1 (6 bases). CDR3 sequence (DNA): TGTGCCAGCAGTTTTACAGGGCGGGGGGAGCTGTTTTTT. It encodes CASSFTGRGELFF.